A single sample gave rise to the 4 T cell receptor beta chains below, sequenced in a study of T cell responses to AZD1222 COVID-19 vaccine. The repertoire was sequenced with immunoSEQ multiplex PCR; TCRdb's copy has only in-frame clones and lacks some. The sample lists some 130,000 clones; approximately 93% were seen once. The specimen was peripheral blood, collected on day 0 of AZD1222 vaccination. These receptors originate from an adult in good health.

The rearrangement uses TRBV3-1 (or the pseudogene TRBV3-2) and TRBJ1-1; tentatively, D is TRBD1 (5 bases). Germline V gene lookup returns CDR1 LGHDT and CDR2 YNNKEL (reference sequence). V dropped 4 bases and J dropped 0 bases, with 12 bases sitting between them. The CDR3 has 15 residues. The DNA for the CDR3 is TGTGCCAGCAGCCCCTGGGGGGACTTGAACACTGAAGCTTTCTTT. Its protein product is CASSPWGDLNTEAFF.

This clone was observed once. The rearrangement joins TRBV6-5 to TRBJ1-2, with D perhaps matching TRBD1 (5 bases). The CDR3 contains 15 residues. V gave up 0 bases and J gave up 5 bases, with 13 bases separating them. Germline V lookup: CDR1 MNHEY, CDR2 SVGAGI. CDR3 in DNA: TGTGCCAGCAGTTACTCGTACAGGAAAGAATATGGCTACACCTTC. This sequence encodes CASSYSYRKEYGYTF.

V usage is TRBV19 and J usage is TRBJ2-5, with TRBD2 matching 8 bases. After removal of 8 bases from V and 4 bases from J, the junction contained 12 bases not matched to a gene. CDR1 is LNHDA, CDR2 SQIVND, per germline (reference sequence). This CDR3 spans 15 amino acids. CDR3 residues: CASSPPGLGGETQYF. Written as DNA, the CDR3 is TGTGCCAGTTCCCCTCCGGGACTAGGTGGAGAGACCCAGTACTTC.

This clone appeared a single time. J is TRBJ1-5 and V is TRBV7-9; no clear D gene. CDR3 length: 12 residues. Germline-derived CDR1 and CDR2 are SEHNR and FQNEAQ (reference sequence). The V end lost 1 base, the J end lost 5 bases, and 3 bases lay between the germline ends. CDR3 loop: CASSLGYQPQHF. CDR3 bases: TGTGCCAGCAGCTTAGGGTATCAGCCCCAGCATTTT.